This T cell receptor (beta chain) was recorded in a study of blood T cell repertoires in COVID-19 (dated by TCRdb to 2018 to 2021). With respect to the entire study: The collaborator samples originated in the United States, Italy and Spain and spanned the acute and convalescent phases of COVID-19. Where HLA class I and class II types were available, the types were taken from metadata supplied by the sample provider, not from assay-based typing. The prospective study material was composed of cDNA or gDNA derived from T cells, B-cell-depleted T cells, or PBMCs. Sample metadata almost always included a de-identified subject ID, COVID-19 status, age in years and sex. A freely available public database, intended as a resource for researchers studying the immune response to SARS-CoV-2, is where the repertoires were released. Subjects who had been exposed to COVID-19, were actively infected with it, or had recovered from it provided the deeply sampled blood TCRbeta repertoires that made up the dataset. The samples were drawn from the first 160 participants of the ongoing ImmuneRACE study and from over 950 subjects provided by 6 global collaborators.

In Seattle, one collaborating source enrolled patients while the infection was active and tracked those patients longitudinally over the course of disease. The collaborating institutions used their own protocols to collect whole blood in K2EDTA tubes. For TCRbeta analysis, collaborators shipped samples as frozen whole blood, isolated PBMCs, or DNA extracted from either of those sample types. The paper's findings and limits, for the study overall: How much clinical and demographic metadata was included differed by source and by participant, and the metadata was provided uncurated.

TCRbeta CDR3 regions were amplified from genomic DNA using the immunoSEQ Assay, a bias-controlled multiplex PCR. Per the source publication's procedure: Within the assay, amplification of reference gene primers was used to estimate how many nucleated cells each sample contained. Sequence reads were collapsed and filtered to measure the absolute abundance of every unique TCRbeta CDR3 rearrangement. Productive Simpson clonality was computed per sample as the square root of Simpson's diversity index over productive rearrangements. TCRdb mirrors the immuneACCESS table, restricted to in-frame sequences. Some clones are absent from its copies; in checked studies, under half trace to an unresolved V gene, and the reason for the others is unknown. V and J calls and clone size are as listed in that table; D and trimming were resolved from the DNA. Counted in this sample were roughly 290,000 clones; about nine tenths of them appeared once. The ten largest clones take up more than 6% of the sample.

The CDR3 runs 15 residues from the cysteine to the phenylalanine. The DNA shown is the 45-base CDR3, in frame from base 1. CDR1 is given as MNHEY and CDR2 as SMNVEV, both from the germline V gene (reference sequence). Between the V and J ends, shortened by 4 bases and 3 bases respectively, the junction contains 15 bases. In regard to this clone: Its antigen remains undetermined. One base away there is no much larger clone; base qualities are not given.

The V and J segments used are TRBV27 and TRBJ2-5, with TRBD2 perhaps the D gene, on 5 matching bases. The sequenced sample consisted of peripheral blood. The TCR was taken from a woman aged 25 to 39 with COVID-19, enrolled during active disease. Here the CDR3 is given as CASSSLGLEKETQYF. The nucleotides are TGTGCCAGCAGTTCCCTCGGACTGGAAAAAGAGACCCAGTACTTC.